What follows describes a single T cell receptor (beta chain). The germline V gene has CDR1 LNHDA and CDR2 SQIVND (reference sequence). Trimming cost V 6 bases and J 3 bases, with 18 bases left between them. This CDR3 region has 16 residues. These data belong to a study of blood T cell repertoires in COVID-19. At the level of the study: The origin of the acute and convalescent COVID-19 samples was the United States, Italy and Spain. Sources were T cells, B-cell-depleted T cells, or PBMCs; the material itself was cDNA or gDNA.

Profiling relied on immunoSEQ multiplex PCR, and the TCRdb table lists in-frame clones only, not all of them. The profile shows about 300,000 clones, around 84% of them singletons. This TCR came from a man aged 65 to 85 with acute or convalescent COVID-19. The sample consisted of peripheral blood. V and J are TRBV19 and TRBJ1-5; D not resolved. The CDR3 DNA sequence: TGTGCCAGTAGCCCCCGTATGGCCGCCCCCAATCAGCCCCAGCATTTT. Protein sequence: CASSPRMAAPNQPQHF.